Following are 16 T cell receptor beta chains from one sample sequenced in a study of blood T cell repertoires in COVID-19. Profiling relied on immunoSEQ multiplex PCR, and the TCRdb table lists in-frame clones only, not all of them. Of about 50,000 clones in the sample, approximately 91% were seen once. Source material: peripheral blood. The receptors derive from a human donor in a cohort sampled during active COVID-19.

This chain uses TRBV3-1 (or the pseudogene TRBV3-2) with TRBJ2-7; TRBD1 agrees at 9 bases. J lost 1 base, V lost 4 bases, and 8 bases had no gene match. The V gene's germline CDR1 is LGHDT and CDR2 YNNKEL (reference sequence). CDR3 length: 16 amino acids. The CDR3 nucleotides read TGTGCCAGCAGCCCGTTCGGACAGGGGATATCCTACGAGCAGTACTTC. This encodes CASSPFGQGISYEQYF.

The CDR3 DNA sequence: TGTGCCAGCAGCACCGACAGAGTGTCCCACGAGCAGTACTTC. This gives the protein CASSTDRVSHEQYF. V gene TRBV7-3 combines with J gene TRBJ2-7, with D perhaps TRBD1 (5 bases). From germline, CDR1 is SGHTA and CDR2 FQGTGA. V lost 5 bases and J 5 bases, leaving 16 bases between the germline ends. The CDR3 length is 14 residues.

J is TRBJ2-1 and V is TRBV14, with 7 positions matching TRBD1. From germline, CDR1 is SGHDN and CDR2 FVKESK. CDR3 size: 17 residues. V lost 0 bases to trimming and J lost 4 bases; unmatched junction nucleotides: 9. The CDR3 coding sequence is TGTGCCAGCAGCCAAGATAGGAACAGGGGAAGATACAATGAGCAGTTCTTC. As protein: CASSQDRNRGRYNEQFF.

V is TRBV10-2 and J is TRBJ2-2, with 10 bases that match TRBD2. J lost 3 bases, V lost 7 bases, and 8 bases had no gene match. CDR3 length equals 16 residues. Per the germline V gene, CDR1 is WSHSY and CDR2 is SAAADI. CDR3 bases: TGCGCCAGCACCTCCCTAGCGGGAGAACACACCGGGGAGCTGTTTTTT. Translation gives CASTSLAGEHTGELFF.

This sequence joins TRBV7-9 and TRBJ2-7, with 9 nucleotides matching TRBD1. This CDR3 is 15 amino acids long. V was pared by 4 bases and J by 7 bases, with 11 bases of the junction left unmatched. From germline, CDR1 is SEHNR and CDR2 FQNEAQ (reference sequence). In DNA form, the CDR3 reads TGTGCCAGCAGCTCTACCAGACAGGGGGTCGGGGAGCAGTACTTC. Amino acid sequence: CASSSTRQGVGEQYF.

The CDR3 region is CASSDYHGTGYFYEQYV. The CDR3 coding sequence is TGTGCCAGCAGCGACTACCACGGGACAGGGTACTTCTACGAGCAGTACGTC. The V call is TRBV9, the J call TRBJ2-7, with 9 bases lining up with TRBD1. This CDR3 has 17 amino acids. Germline trimming cut 3 bases from V and 3 bases from J; bases unmatched to any gene: 13. Germline V CDR1 and CDR2: SGDLS, YYNGEE.

The J gene is TRBJ1-1, the V gene TRBV5-1; weak D call: TRBD1 (6 bases). In germline, CDR1 is SGHRS, CDR2 YFSETQ. The CDR3 is made up of 14 amino acids. The ends were cut back, 2 bases at V and 0 bases at J, with 8 bases in the middle. The CDR3 is CASSFGQLNTEAFF. The CDR3 nucleotides are TGCGCCAGCAGCTTTGGACAGCTGAACACTGAAGCTTTCTTT.

J is TRBJ2-3 and V is TRBV7-8, with 9 bases identical to TRBD2. Per the germline V gene, CDR1 is SGHVS and CDR2 is FQNEAQ. The CDR3 runs 14 residues. V was pared by 1 base and J by 6 bases, with 2 bases of the junction left unmatched. In nucleotides, the CDR3 is TGTGCCAGCAGCTTAGACAGCGGGAGGGATACGCAGTATTTT. Protein: CASSLDSGRDTQYF.

This clone has a single count. The V call is TRBV15, the J call TRBJ2-6; tentatively, D is TRBD2 (5 bases). The CDR3 loop spans 18 amino acids. Germline CDR1 and CDR2: LNHNV and YYDKDF (reference sequence). V lost 3 bases, J lost 1 base, and 16 bases lay in between. The CDR3 reads CATSSPPGRGSGANVLTF. The CDR3 DNA sequence: TGTGCCACCAGCAGCCCCCCCGGACGGGGATCTGGGGCCAACGTCCTGACTTTC. The full variable domain, completed using reference TRBV15 and TRBJ2-6, is DAMVIQNPRYQVTQFGKPVTLSCSQTLNHNVMYWYQQKSSQAPKLLFHYYDKDFNNEADTPDNFQSRRPNTSFCFLDIRSPGLGDTAMYLCATSSPPGRGSGANVLTFGAGSRLTVL.

The chain uses TRBV6-5 and TRBJ2-2; possible D gene TRBD1, 5 bases. The ends were cut back, 7 bases at V and 3 bases at J, with 9 bases in the middle. Germline V gene data show CDR1 as MNHEY and CDR2 as SVGAGI. The CDR3 totals 13 residues. The chain's CDR3 is CASKPGHTGELFF. CDR3 coding DNA: TGTGCCAGCAAACCAGGGCACACCGGGGAGCTGTTTTTT.

This chain joins TRBV30 and TRBJ2-7, with TRBD1 matching over 9 bases. Trimming took 5 bases from V and 9 from J; bases not matched to a gene: 11. The CDR3 covers 13 residues. In germline, CDR1 is GTSNPN, CDR2 SVGIG (reference sequence). The DNA for the CDR3 is TGTGCCTGGGGGGCCGGGACAGGGCAGCCGCAGTACTTC. Translation gives CAWGAGTGQPQYF.

The chain combines TRBV7-6 with TRBJ2-2; D not certain. The CDR3 loop spans 18 amino acids. The germline V gene has CDR1 SGHVS and CDR2 FNYEAQ. With 2 bases removed from V and 0 bases from J, the gap between germline ends came to 16 bases. This CDR3 reads CASSLPPPLAANTGELFF. CDR3 DNA: TGTGCCAGCAGCTTACCTCCCCCGTTGGCTGCGAACACCGGGGAGCTGTTTTTT.

This sequence joins TRBV7-3 and TRBJ2-3; TRBD2 might be the D (6 bases). The length of the CDR3 is 13 residues. CDR1 SGHTA and CDR2 FQGTGA come from the germline V gene. V was shortened by 2 bases and J by 5 bases, with 8 bases between the two germline ends. This CDR3 reads CASSLGTLDTQYF. In DNA form, the CDR3 reads TGTGCCAGCAGCTTAGGGACTTTAGATACGCAGTATTTT.

This clone showed up just once. This chain joins TRBV5-8 and TRBJ2-3; TRBD1 agrees at 12 bases. The CDR3 is 16 residues long. Germline CDR1 and CDR2: SGHTS and YDEGEE. V was clipped by 4 bases and J by 6 bases; unmatched bases: 9. The CDR3 spells CASSPGTGGRRDTQYF. The CDR3 DNA sequence: TGTGCCAGCAGCCCTGGGACAGGGGGCAGAAGGGATACGCAGTATTTT.

This clone was counted a single time. The V gene is TRBV21-1, the J gene TRBJ2-4; TRBD1 is taken as the D call from the table, unchecked against the DNA. TRBV21-1 is a pseudogene. The CDR3 extends over 15 amino acids. The CDR3 DNA is TGTGCCAGCAGCCACCGACAGGGGGCGGGGGACATTCAGTACTTC. It yields the protein CASSHRQGAGDIQYF.

The chain joins TRBV7-9 to TRBJ1-1; D gene uncertain. CDR1 SEHNR and CDR2 FQNEAQ come from the germline V gene (reference sequence). This CDR3 region has 13 residues. Trimming cost V 2 bases and J 5 bases, with 9 bases left between them. CDR3 sequence (DNA): TGTGCCAGCAGCTTAACCCCGCGGACTGAAGCTTTCTTT. Its translation: CASSLTPRTEAFF.